The clone carrying this T cell receptor (beta chain) was counted many times. The data were taken from a study of neurological immune-mediated disorders. TCRdb reprocessed the 5' RACE reads with MiXCR, giving one entry per CDR3 protein. The sample holds about 50,000 distinct CDR3 sequences, 3% to 3.5% seen once. The germline V gene encodes CDR1 MGHRA and CDR2 YSYEKL. The CDR3 extends over 13 amino acids. Trimming cost V 4 bases and J 1 base, with 7 bases left between them. Sequencing was done on a sample of PBMCs. The rearrangement uses TRBV4-1 and TRBJ1-1; D call uncertain. This receptor was identified in a man aged 40-49 years with multiple sclerosis. The CDR3 DNA is TGCGCCAGCAGCCGCGGGCGGAACACTGAAGCTTTCTTT. Its translation is CASSRGRNTEAFF.